This is a list of T cell receptor beta chains from one sample in a study of cytomegalovirus exposure and HLA in healthy donors. Here immunoSEQ multiplex PCR was the method, and the copy in TCRdb shows in-frame clones only, minus some. Counted here are 100,000 to 150,000 clones, approximately 80% occurring once; the ten biggest clones make up about 1.8%. The specimen sequenced was PBMCs. The receptors were sampled from a man aged 18 to 29 in good health and CMV-seronegative. CDR3s include the opening cysteine and the closing phenylalanine or tryptophan. Fields, in order: D gene, V gene, J gene, clone size, CDR3 protein, CDR3 DNA. A D gene is named only where the DNA matches it firmly. Rows may omit the clone size; those that give it use once, few, many or a size class.

>TRBD2|TRBV5-4|TRBJ2-7|NA
CASSHLSGGSSYEQYF
TGTGCCAGCAGCCATCTGAGCGGGGGTAGCTCCTACGAGCAGTACTTC
>NA|TRBV18|TRBJ1-2|NA
CASSPGRAGDGYTF
TGTGCCAGCTCACCAGGGCGGGCTGGGGATGGCTACACCTTC
>TRBD2|TRBV7-7|TRBJ2-5|NA
CASSLDGGGLETQYF
TGTGCCAGCAGCTTAGATGGCGGGGGGTTGGAGACCCAGTACTTC
>NA|TRBV29-1|TRBJ2-2|NA
CSVEKVEAPGELFF
TGCAGCGTTGAAAAGGTGGAGGCCCCCGGGGAGCTGTTTTTT
>TRBD1|TRBV29-1|TRBJ1-3|NA
CSVANAGGSGNTIYF
TGCAGCGTTGCTAACGCAGGGGGCTCTGGAAACACCATATATTTT
>NA|TRBV11-2|TRBJ1-6|NA
CASSVKMSSYNSPLHF
TGTGCCAGCAGCGTCAAGATGAGCTCCTATAATTCACCCCTCCACTTT
>NA|TRBV6-5|TRBJ1-5|NA
CASSYRLGNQPQHF
TGTGCCAGCAGTTATCGCCTAGGCAATCAGCCCCAGCATTTT
>TRBD2|TRBV10-3|TRBJ2-1|once
CAARGLLYNEQFF
TGTGCCGCGCGGGGGTTACTCTACAATGAGCAGTTCTTC
>NA|TRBV4-3|TRBJ1-6|NA
CASSHATDLYNSPLHF
TGCGCCAGCAGCCACGCGACAGACCTCTATAATTCACCCCTCCACTTT
>NA|TRBV6-6|TRBJ1-5|NA
CASSLGPVAGNQPQHF
TGTGCCAGCAGTCTTGGCCCAGTGGCAGGGAACCAGCCCCAGCATTTT
>NA|TRBV29-1|TRBJ1-2|NA
CSVGQSNYGYTF
TGCAGCGTTGGACAGTCGAACTATGGCTACACCTTC
>TRBD1|TRBV7-2|TRBJ2-3|once
CASSLSGTGIRTDTQYF
TGTGCCAGCAGCTTATCCGGGACAGGGATAAGGACAGATACGCAGTATTTT
>NA|TRBV7-3|TRBJ2-3|NA
CASSPDYTDTQYF
TGTGCCAGCAGCCCAGATTACACAGATACGCAGTATTTT
>NA|TRBV2|TRBJ2-5|NA
CASSSGYTQYF
TGTGCCAGCAGTTCCGGGTATACCCAGTACTTC
>NA|TRBV5-1|TRBJ2-2|few
CASSLSQVPGGELFF
TGCGCCAGCAGCTTATCACAGGTCCCCGGCGGGGAGCTGTTTTTT
>NA|TRBV6-1|TRBJ1-5|NA
CASTGTGGPQHF
TGTGCCAGCACAGGAACCGGGGGGCCCCAGCATTTT
>NA|TRBV9|TRBJ2-1|once
CASSESFGGPYNEQFF
TGTGCCAGCAGCGAGTCTTTCGGGGGGCCCTACAATGAGCAGTTCTTC
>NA|TRBV5-1|TRBJ2-3|NA
CASSLTGARDTQYF
TGCGCCAGCAGCTTAACAGGCGCGCGAGATACGCAGTATTTT
>NA|TRBV4-2|TRBJ2-5|few
CASSQSRDGTQYF
TGTGCCAGCAGCCAAAGCCGAGATGGGACCCAGTACTTC
>TRBD2|TRBV6-6|TRBJ2-5|NA
CASRTGGLGETQYF
TGTGCCAGCAGGACGGGGGGGCTGGGGGAGACCCAGTACTTC
>TRBD1|TRBV10-3|TRBJ1-1|NA
CAISEPSANPPGDRNTEAFF
TGTGCCATCAGTGAGCCGAGCGCAAATCCCCCAGGGGACAGGAACACTGAAGCTTTCTTT
>TRBD1|TRBV13|TRBJ2-1|NA
CASSLSTGGGGSNEQFF
TGTGCCAGCAGCCTTTCCACAGGGGGCGGGGGTTCCAATGAGCAGTTCTTC
>NA|TRBV10-2|TRBJ1-6|NA
CASTEVGLHSPLHF
TGCGCCAGCACCGAGGTGGGTTTGCATTCACCCCTCCACTTT
>TRBD1|TRBV5-5|TRBJ1-2|NA
CASSEQGPYYGYTF
TGTGCCAGCAGCGAACAGGGGCCCTACTATGGCTACACCTTC
>NA|TRBV18|TRBJ2-7|NA
CASSPTLAEEQYF
TGTGCCAGCTCACCAACGCTAGCTGAGGAGCAGTACTTC
>NA|TRBV7-6|TRBJ2-7|NA
CASSPQGHEQYF
TGTGCCAGCAGCCCCCAGGGCCACGAGCAGTACTTC
>NA|TRBV15|TRBJ2-7|NA
CATSREQPLTYEQYF
TGTGCCACCAGCAGAGAACAGCCTCTCACCTACGAGCAGTACTTC
>NA|TRBV25-1|TRBJ2-5|NA
CASSGTDLKTQYF
TGTGCCAGCAGTGGGACAGATCTGAAGACCCAGTACTTC
>NA|TRBV6-1|TRBJ1-5|NA
CASRGGLLARQPQHF
TGTGCCAGCAGGGGAGGGCTCTTAGCCCGTCAGCCCCAGCATTTT
>NA|TRBV11-2|TRBJ1-2|NA
CASSLGRYLGGYTF
TGTGCCAGCAGCCTTGGGCGATACCTCGGTGGCTACACCTTC
>TRBD1|TRBV6-5|TRBJ2-1|NA
CASGRQGYNEQFF
TGTGCCAGCGGGAGACAGGGGTACAATGAGCAGTTCTTC
>NA|TRBV5-5|TRBJ1-5|NA
CASSLVGASDQPQHF
TGTGCCAGCAGCTTGGTTGGGGCTAGCGATCAGCCCCAGCATTTT
>TRBD2|TRBV9|TRBJ2-3|NA
CASSVELAGGQDTQYF
TGTGCCAGCAGCGTAGAACTAGCGGGGGGACAAGATACGCAGTATTTT
>NA|TRBV6-5|TRBJ1-1|NA
CASSSRVGANTEAFF
TGTGCCAGCAGTTCCCGGGTAGGGGCGAACACTGAAGCTTTCTTT
>NA|TRBV5-6|TRBJ2-7|NA
CASSFIQGSYEQYF
TGTGCCAGCAGCTTTATCCAGGGTTCCTACGAGCAGTACTTC
>TRBD1|TRBV6-5|TRBJ1-2|once
CASRRTGSNYGYTF
TGTGCCAGCAGACGGACAGGGTCGAACTATGGCTACACCTTC
>TRBD1|TRBV27|TRBJ1-5|NA
CASRFQGAEQPQHF
TGTGCCAGCAGATTTCAGGGGGCAGAACAGCCCCAGCATTTT
>NA|TRBV15|TRBJ1-1|NA
CATSRDSEREAFF
TGTGCCACCAGCAGAGACAGCGAGAGAGAAGCTTTCTTT
>NA|TRBV11-2|TRBJ2-1|NA
CASSLGAGEQFF
TGTGCCAGCAGCTTAGGGGCAGGGGAGCAGTTCTTC
>TRBD1|TRBV29-1|TRBJ2-5|NA
CSIPGQGRTQYF
TGCAGCATTCCGGGACAGGGAAGGACCCAGTACTTC
>TRBD2|TRBV5-1|TRBJ2-1|NA
CASSLGGLATYNEQFF
TGCGCCAGCAGCTTGGGGGGACTAGCCACTTACAATGAGCAGTTCTTC
>NA|TRBV7-9|TRBJ1-1|few
CASSWGTLNLEAFF
TGTGCCAGCAGCTGGGGGACACTGAATCTCGAAGCTTTCTTT
>NA|TRBV9|TRBJ1-4|NA
CASSVAGQSTNEKLFF
TGTGCCAGCAGCGTAGCAGGGCAATCAACTAATGAAAAACTGTTTTTT
>TRBD2|TRBV19|TRBJ2-3|NA
CASSIGGSPGLAGGPSTDTQYF
TGTGCCAGTAGTATAGGGGGCAGCCCCGGACTAGCGGGGGGCCCCAGCACAGATACGCAGTATTTT
>NA|TRBV9|TRBJ1-3|NA
CASSVDIEGVSGNTIYF
TGTGCCAGCAGCGTAGACATAGAGGGTGTCTCTGGAAACACCATATATTTT
>TRBD1|TRBV5-1|TRBJ2-2|NA
CASSLEGARDTGELFF
TGCGCCAGCAGCTTGGAGGGGGCTAGGGACACCGGGGAGCTGTTTTTT
>NA|TRBV11-2|TRBJ1-1|NA
CASSTPGRGINTEAFF
TGTGCCAGCAGCACCCCCGGACGGGGGATAAACACTGAAGCTTTCTTT
>NA|TRBV2|TRBJ1-5|NA
CASKIQAGNQPQHF
TGTGCCAGCAAAATACAGGCTGGAAATCAGCCCCAGCATTTT
>TRBD2|TRBV19|TRBJ2-7|NA
CASSMGGSGGRHEQYF
TGTGCCAGTAGTATGGGCGGTAGCGGGGGACGACACGAGCAGTACTTC
>NA|TRBV5-4|TRBJ2-1|NA
CASSPSLAGNEQFF
TGTGCCAGCAGCCCAAGTCTAGCCGGGAATGAGCAGTTCTTC